This record covers a single TCR beta chain. Each replicate PCR on the sorted subsets used roughly 200 ng DNA (roughly 32,000 T cell genomes). The repertoire was sequenced with immunoSEQ multiplex PCR; TCRdb's copy has only in-frame clones and lacks some. Of a few million clones in the sample, more than 85% were seen once. This specimen comes from a study of shared clonotypes between healthy human individuals. The CDR3 loop spans 13 amino acids. V lost 4 bases and J lost 6, with 10 bases in between. In germline, CDR1 is SGHRS, CDR2 YFSETQ. Specimen: naive CD4+ T cells from PBMCs. Subset defined: CD45RA+ positively selected. The TCR originated in a man younger than 35 in good health. Some clones in this sample may be carry-over from other donors' samples. The genes are TRBV5-1 and TRBJ2-2; D call uncertain. As DNA, the CDR3 is TGCGCCAGCAGCAGTGAGTTGGCCGGGGAGCTGTTTTTT. As protein: CASSSELAGELFF.